This T cell receptor (beta chain) was retrieved from a study of metastatic and nonmetastatic thyroid tumors. Per the germline V gene, CDR1 is LGHNA and CDR2 is YNFKEQ. This CDR3 is 14 amino acids long. V was pared by 3 bases and J by 4 bases, with 1 base of the junction left unmatched. TCRdb reanalyzed the PCR reads via MiXCR. Of around 38,000 clones listed, around 28% were seen once; the top ten hold 9.9%. All patients were untreated before thyroid surgery. The specimen sequenced was blood. The TCR comes from a male donor with papillary thyroid cancer or a benign thyroid nodule (not recorded which). Some clones in this sample may be carry-over from other donors' samples. The chain combines TRBV4-2 with TRBJ2-7; 12 bases line up with TRBD1. DNA of the CDR3: TGTGCCAGCAGCCAGGGACAGGGGGCGTACGAGCAGTACTTC. Amino acids: CASSQGQGAYEQYF.